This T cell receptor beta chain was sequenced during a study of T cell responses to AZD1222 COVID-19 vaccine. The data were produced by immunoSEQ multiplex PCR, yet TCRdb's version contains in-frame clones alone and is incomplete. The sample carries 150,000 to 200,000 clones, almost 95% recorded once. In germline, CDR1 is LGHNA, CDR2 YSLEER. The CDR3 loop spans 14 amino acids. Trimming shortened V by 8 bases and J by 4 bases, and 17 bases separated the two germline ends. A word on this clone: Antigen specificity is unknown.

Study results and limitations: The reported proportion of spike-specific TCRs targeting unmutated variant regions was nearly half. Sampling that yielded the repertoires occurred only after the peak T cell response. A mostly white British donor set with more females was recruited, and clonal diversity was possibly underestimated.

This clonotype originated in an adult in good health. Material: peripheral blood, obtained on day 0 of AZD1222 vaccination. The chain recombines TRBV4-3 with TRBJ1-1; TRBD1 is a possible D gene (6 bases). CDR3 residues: CASSRTQGGTEAFF. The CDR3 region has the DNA TGCGCCAGCTCTAGAACACAGGGAGGCACTGAAGCTTTCTTT.